This record looks at one TCR beta chain sequence and its context. Antigen unknown. Some clones are missing from TCRdb's copy, which holds only in-frame ones; the method was immunoSEQ multiplex PCR. The table lists 42,000 or so clones, around 72% of them singletons, with more than 30% in the top ten. These data come from a study of vaccination effects on CD4 cells after COVID-19. Whole-study context: Either the mRNA-1273 or the BNT162b2 vaccine was given to participants as two doses.

Germline CDR1 LGHNA, CDR2 YNFKEQ. The CDR3 is made up of 17 amino acids. J was trimmed by 1 base and V by 1 base; bases with no gene match: 7. Antigen-specific CD4+ T cells were expanded with viral peptide pools in the ViraFEST assay before sequencing. The culture ran for 10 days before CD4+ T cells were isolated. This person caught SARS-CoV-2 sometime from March to December 2020, and PCR testing confirmed the infection. Days 3 and 7 were when half the medium was replaced with IL-2 medium. The sample here was CD4+ T cells from PBMCs cultured with a peptide pool, taken before COVID-19 vaccination. The sequence was collected from a human donor who had a prior SARS-CoV-2 infection. The chain links TRBV4-2 to TRBJ2-1, with 7 bases fitting TRBD2. CDR3 region: CASSQVGGGPSYNEQFF. The CDR3 DNA reads TGTGCCAGCAGCCAAGTAGGCGGGGGACCTTCCTACAATGAGCAGTTCTTC.